The rows below give T cell receptor beta chains drawn from one sample of a study of cytomegalovirus exposure and HLA in healthy donors. Sequenced by immunoSEQ multiplex PCR; TCRdb stores in-frame clones only, minus some. This table has about 110,000 clones, around 80% appearing once. What was sequenced was PBMCs. These receptors were taken from a man aged 30-40 years in good health and CMV-seropositive. The conserved cysteine and the conserved F or W are not part of the CDR3 here. Some rows have no size entry. The others give once, few or many, or a class for an expanded clone.

cdr3_aa: ASSMGSGTAYNEQF
v_call: TRBV19
clone_size: .

cdr3_aa: ASSILRGVYNSPLH
v_call: TRBV19
clone_size: .

cdr3_aa: AWSQFSNQPQH
v_call: TRBV30
clone_size: .

cdr3_aa: ASRQGGFTEAF
v_call: TRBV6-1
clone_size: .

cdr3_aa: AWTLGTSNGELF
v_call: TRBV30
clone_size: medium-sized

cdr3_aa: ASSITGHNSPLH
v_call: TRBV19
clone_size: .

cdr3_aa: ASSQGLIYEQY
v_call: TRBV4-1
clone_size: .

cdr3_aa: ASSPDSTVTETQY
v_call: TRBV5-1
clone_size: .

cdr3_aa: ASRGGQVNTEAF
v_call: TRBV2
clone_size: few

cdr3_aa: ASSLGLAVSYNEQF
v_call: TRBV7-2
clone_size: .

cdr3_aa: ASSLRRVEDTQY
v_call: TRBV7-8
clone_size: .

cdr3_aa: ASSIPLGASTDTQY
v_call: TRBV19
clone_size: once

cdr3_aa: AWSAGQGLGEQY
v_call: TRBV30
clone_size: .

cdr3_aa: ASSYGGGAHNEQF
v_call: TRBV27
clone_size: once

cdr3_aa: ATSRDAAVGGRELF
v_call: TRBV15
clone_size: .

cdr3_aa: ASSLAVTRLGDTQY
v_call: TRBV5-6
clone_size: .

cdr3_aa: ASSLEERKIAPSYNEQF
v_call: TRBV7-8
clone_size: .

cdr3_aa: ASSNQGSTEAF
v_call: TRBV19
clone_size: few

cdr3_aa: ASSDRLGASYEQY
v_call: TRBV25-1
clone_size: .

cdr3_aa: ASSDHRVDTEAF
v_call: TRBV2
clone_size: once

cdr3_aa: ASSHHPRGRVYEQY
v_call: TRBV4-1
clone_size: .

cdr3_aa: ASSLSTPGTGELF
v_call: TRBV2
clone_size: .

cdr3_aa: ASSPSGGGETQY
v_call: TRBV11-2
clone_size: .

cdr3_aa: ASSLGRDGPQY
v_call: TRBV7-2
clone_size: .

cdr3_aa: SVDSGTGVYGYT
v_call: TRBV29-1
clone_size: .

cdr3_aa: ATSRDRVQPYNEQF
v_call: TRBV15
clone_size: .

cdr3_aa: ASDLRGRGVMVNTEAF
v_call: TRBV12-5
clone_size: .